This is a list of T cell receptor beta chains from one sample in a study of T cell responses to AZD1222 COVID-19 vaccine. Assay: immunoSEQ multiplex PCR; the TCRdb copy retains only in-frame clones and omits some. This table holds 45,000 to 60,000 clones, approximately 83% found once. The input for sequencing was peripheral blood, taken on day 0 of AZD1222 vaccination. Receptors were obtained from an adult in good health. The CDR3 runs from the conserved cysteine through the conserved F or W. The D gene is left open where the match is weak. Expanded clones get a size class; other rows say once, few or many, or leave the size out.

D | J | V | size | CDR3 | DNA
TRBD1 | TRBJ2-3 | TRBV2 | - | CASRYRTGNTDTQYF | TGTGCCAGCAGATACCGGACAGGGAATACAGATACGCAGTATTTT
- | TRBJ2-7 | TRBV27 | - | CASSLLGSEQYF | TGTGCCAGCAGTTTATTGGGGAGCGAGCAGTACTTC
- | TRBJ1-2 | TRBV28 | - | CASSSGSNYGYTF | TGTGCCAGCAGTTCCGGGTCTAACTATGGCTACACCTTC
TRBD1 | TRBJ1-4 | TRBV11-2 | few | CASSLRLGQGARGEKLFF | TGTGCCAGCAGCTTACGTCTAGGACAGGGGGCGCGGGGGGAAAAACTGTTTTTT
- | TRBJ1-6 | TRBV5-1 | - | CASNPDGLQYGSPLHF | TGCGCCAGCAACCCGGACGGTTTGCAATACGGTTCACCCCTCCACTTT
- | TRBJ1-2 | TRBV28 | - | CASSPDSPLLRYTF | TGTGCCAGCAGTCCGGACAGTCCTCTACTCCGCTACACCTTC
TRBD2 | TRBJ2-5 | TRBV5-4 | - | CASSMASGIRETQYF | TGTGCCAGCAGCATGGCTAGCGGGATTCGGGAGACCCAGTACTTC
TRBD1 | TRBJ2-7 | TRBV2 | - | CARRRDSHGYEQYF | TGTGCCAGACGCCGGGACAGCCACGGGTACGAGCAGTACTTC
TRBD1 | TRBJ1-1 | TRBV4-2 | once | CASSPEQGRMNTEAFF | TGTGCCAGCAGCCCTGAACAGGGGCGGATGAACACTGAAGCTTTCTTT
- | TRBJ2-3 | TRBV27 | medium-sized | CASTPPGERTDTQYF | TGTGCCAGCACACCCCCAGGGGAGCGCACAGATACGCAGTATTTT
- | TRBJ1-2 | TRBV5-1 | few | CASSLGTENYGYTF | TGCGCCAGCAGCTTGGGGACAGAGAACTATGGCTACACCTTC
- | TRBJ2-7 | TRBV10-3 | - | CAIGGSSYEQYF | TGTGCCATCGGGGGGAGCTCCTACGAGCAGTACTTC
- | TRBJ2-2 | TRBV9 | once | CASSVRGTRELFF | TGTGCCAGCAGCGTACGGGGGACCCGGGAGCTGTTTTTT
- | TRBJ1-1 | TRBV18 | - | CASSPPSGERAFF | TGTGCCAGCTCACCACCGTCCGGGGAGCGAGCTTTCTTT
- | TRBJ1-1 | TRBV10-3 | - | CAISQGNTEAFF | TGTGCCATTTCACAGGGGAACACTGAAGCTTTCTTT
- | TRBJ1-2 | TRBV28 | - | CASRDGGYGYTF | TGTGCCAGCAGAGACGGTGGCTATGGCTACACCTTC
- | TRBJ2-2 | TRBV10-3 | - | CAISGQAGNIGELFF | TGTGCCATCAGTGGGCAGGCAGGGAATATCGGGGAGCTGTTTTTT
- | TRBJ2-6 | TRBV7-8 | few | CASSLLRRQLPRSGANVLTF | TGTGCCAGCAGCTTATTACGTCGACAGCTCCCCCGCTCTGGGGCCAACGTCCTGACTTTC
TRBD2 | TRBJ2-1 | TRBV5-1 | few | CASSPLAGVNEQFF | TGCGCCAGCAGCCCACTAGCGGGAGTCAATGAGCAGTTCTTC
- | TRBJ2-5 | TRBV11-1 | - | CASSAGPTEETQYF | TGTGCCAGCAGTGCGGGCCCAACAGAAGAGACCCAGTACTTC
- | TRBJ1-4 | TRBV7-9 | - | CASSFDEKLFF | TGTGCCAGCAGCTTCGACGAAAAACTGTTTTTT
TRBD1 | TRBJ1-1 | TRBV7-6 | - | CASSLAGQGTEAFF | TGTGCCAGCAGCTTAGCGGGACAGGGCACTGAAGCTTTCTTT
- | TRBJ2-7 | TRBV10-2 | - | CASNIQGGGYEQYF | TGCGCCAGCAATATACAGGGTGGTGGGTACGAGCAGTACTTC
- | TRBJ1-6 | TRBV30 | - | CAWSEGSRGRSPLHF | TGTGCCTGGAGTGAGGGGAGCAGGGGACGTTCACCCCTCCACTTT
TRBD2 | TRBJ2-1 | TRBV30 | - | CAWSLSGVEQFF | TGTGCCTGGAGTTTAAGCGGGGTTGAGCAGTTCTTC